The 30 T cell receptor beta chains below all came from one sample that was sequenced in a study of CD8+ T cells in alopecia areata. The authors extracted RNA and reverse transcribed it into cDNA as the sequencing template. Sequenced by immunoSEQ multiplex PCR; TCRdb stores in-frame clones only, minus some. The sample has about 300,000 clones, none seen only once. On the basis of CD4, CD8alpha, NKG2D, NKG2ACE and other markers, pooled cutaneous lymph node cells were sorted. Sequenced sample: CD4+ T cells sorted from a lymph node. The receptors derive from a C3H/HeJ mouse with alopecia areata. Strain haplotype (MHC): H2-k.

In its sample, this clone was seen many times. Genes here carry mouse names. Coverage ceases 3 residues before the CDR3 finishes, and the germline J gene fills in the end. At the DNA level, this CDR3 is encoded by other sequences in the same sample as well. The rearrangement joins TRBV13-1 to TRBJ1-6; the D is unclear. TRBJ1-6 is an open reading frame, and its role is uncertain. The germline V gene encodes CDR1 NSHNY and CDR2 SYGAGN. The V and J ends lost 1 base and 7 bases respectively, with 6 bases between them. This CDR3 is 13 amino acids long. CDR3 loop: CASSDYGNSPLYF. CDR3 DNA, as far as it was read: TGTGCCAGCAGTGATTATGGGAATTCGCCC.

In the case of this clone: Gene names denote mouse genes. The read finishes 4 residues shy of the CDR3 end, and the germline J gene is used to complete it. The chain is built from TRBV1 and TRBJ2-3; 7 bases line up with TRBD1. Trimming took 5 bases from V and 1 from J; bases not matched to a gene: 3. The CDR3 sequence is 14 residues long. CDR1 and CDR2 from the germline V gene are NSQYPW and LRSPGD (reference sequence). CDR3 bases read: TGCACCTGCAGTAACAGGGGAGGTGCAGAA. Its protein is CTCSNRGGAE. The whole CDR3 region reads CTCSNRGGAETLYF. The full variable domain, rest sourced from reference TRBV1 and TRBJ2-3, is VTLLEQNPRWRLVPRGQAVNLRCILKNSQYPWMSWYQQDLQKQLQWLFTLRSPGDKEVKSLPGADYLATRVTDTELRLQVANMSQGRTLYCTCSNRGGAETLYFGSGTRLTVL.

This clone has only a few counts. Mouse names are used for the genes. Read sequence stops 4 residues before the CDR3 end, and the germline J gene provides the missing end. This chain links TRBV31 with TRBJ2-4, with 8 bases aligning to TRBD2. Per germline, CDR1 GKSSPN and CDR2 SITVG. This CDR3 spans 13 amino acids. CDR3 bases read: TGTGCCTGGAGTCTCTGGGGGGTGAAC. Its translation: CAWSLWGVN. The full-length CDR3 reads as CAWSLWGVNTLYF.

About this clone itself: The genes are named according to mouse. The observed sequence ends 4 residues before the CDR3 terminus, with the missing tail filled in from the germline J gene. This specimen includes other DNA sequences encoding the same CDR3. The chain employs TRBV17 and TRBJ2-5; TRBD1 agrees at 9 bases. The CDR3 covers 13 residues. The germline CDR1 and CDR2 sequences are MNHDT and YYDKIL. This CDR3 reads CASSRDRVDTQYF. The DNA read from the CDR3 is TGTGCTAGCAGCAGGGACAGGGTCGAC. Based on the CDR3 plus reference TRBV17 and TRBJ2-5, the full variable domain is DTTVKQNPRYKLARVGKPVNLICSQTMNHDTMYWYQKKPNQAPKLLLFYYDKILNREADTFEKFQSSRPNNSFCSLYIGSAGLEYSAMYLCASSRDRVDTQYFGPGTRLLVL.

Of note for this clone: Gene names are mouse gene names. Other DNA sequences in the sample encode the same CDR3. The DNA read from the CDR3 is TGTGCCAGCAGCCAAGACTCACTGGGGGGAGAC. This sequence encodes CASSQDSLGGD. In full, the CDR3 is CASSQDSLGGDTQYF. J is TRBJ2-5 and V is TRBV5, with 9 bases matching TRBD2. With the read ending 4 residues before the CDR3 end, the germline J gene is used to fill in that end. CDR3 length: 15 amino acids. CDR1 and CDR2 (germline): LGHNA, YNLKQL (reference sequence).

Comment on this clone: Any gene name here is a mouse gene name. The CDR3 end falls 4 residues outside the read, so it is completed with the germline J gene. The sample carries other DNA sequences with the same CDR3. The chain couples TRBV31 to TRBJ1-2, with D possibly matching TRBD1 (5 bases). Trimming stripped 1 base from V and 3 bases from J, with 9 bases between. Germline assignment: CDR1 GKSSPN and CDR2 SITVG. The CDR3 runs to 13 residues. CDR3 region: CAWSPQGDSDYTF. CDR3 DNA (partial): TGTGCCTGGAGTCCCCAGGGAGACTCC.

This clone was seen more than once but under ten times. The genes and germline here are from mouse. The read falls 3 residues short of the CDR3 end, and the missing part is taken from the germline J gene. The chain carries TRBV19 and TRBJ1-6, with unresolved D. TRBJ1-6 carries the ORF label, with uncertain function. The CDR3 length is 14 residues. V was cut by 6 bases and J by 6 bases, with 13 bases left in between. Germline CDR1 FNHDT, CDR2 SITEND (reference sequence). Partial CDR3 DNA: TGTGCCAGCACAAAGTGGGGATCTAATTCGCCC. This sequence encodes CASTKWGSNSP. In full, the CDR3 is CASTKWGSNSPLYF.

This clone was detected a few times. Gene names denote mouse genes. This CDR3 reads CASRWDKNTEVFF. The CDR3 DNA, read in part, is TGTGCTAGCAGGTGGGACAAAAACACA. The chain is built from TRBV29 and TRBJ1-1, with D possibly TRBD1 on 6 matching bases. The read ends 4 residues shy of where the CDR3 ends; the end is completed using the germline J gene. Germline loops: CDR1 MSHET, CDR2 SYDVDS. The V end lost 6 bases, the J end lost 1 base, and 9 bases lay between the germline ends. The CDR3 has 13 residues.

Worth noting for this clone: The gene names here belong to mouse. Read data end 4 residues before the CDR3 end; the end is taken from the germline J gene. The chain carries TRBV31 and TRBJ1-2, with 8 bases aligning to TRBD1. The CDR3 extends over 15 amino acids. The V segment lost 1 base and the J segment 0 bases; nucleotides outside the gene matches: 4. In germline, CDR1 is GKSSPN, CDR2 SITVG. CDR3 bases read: TGTGCCTGGAGTCGGGGACAGGAGACAAACTCC. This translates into CAWSRGQETNS. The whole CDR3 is CAWSRGQETNSDYTF.

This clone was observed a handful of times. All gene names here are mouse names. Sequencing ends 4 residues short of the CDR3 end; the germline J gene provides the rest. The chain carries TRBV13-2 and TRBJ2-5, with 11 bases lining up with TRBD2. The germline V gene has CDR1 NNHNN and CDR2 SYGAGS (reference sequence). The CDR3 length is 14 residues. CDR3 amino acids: CASGGLGGKDTQYF. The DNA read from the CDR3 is TGTGCCAGCGGCGGACTGGGGGGAAAAGAC.

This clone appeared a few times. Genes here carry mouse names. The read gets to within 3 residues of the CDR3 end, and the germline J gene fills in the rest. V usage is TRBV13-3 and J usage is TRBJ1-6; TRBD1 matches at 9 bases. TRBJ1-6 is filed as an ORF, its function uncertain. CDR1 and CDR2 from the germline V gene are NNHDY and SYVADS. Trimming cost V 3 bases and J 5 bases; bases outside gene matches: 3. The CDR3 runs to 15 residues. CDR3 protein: CASSVRDRDNSPLYF. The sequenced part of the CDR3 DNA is TGTGCCAGCAGTGTCCGGGACAGGGATAATTCGCCC.

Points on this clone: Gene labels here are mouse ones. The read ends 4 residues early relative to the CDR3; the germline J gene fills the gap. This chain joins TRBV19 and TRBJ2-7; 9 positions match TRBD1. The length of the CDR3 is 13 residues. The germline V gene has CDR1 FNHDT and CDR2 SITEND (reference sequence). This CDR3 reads CASSRDREYEQYF. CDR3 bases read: TGTGCCAGCAGTAGGGACAGGGAGTAT.

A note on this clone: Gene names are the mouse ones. CDR3 bases read: TGTGCCAGCAGCTTACAGGGGGCGGACTCC. Translation: CASSLQGADS. The full-length CDR3 reads as CASSLQGADSDYTF. V is TRBV4 and J is TRBJ1-2; 9 bases match TRBD1. Read sequence stops 4 residues before the CDR3 end, and the germline J gene provides the missing end. The germline CDR1 and CDR2 sequences are LGHDT and YNNKQL (reference sequence). V trimming: 4 bases; J trimming: 3 bases; junction bases outside the gene matches: 3. This CDR3 is built from 14 residues.

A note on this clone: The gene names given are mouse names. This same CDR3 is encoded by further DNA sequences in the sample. The CDR3 region is CASSKTGTSAETLYF. Incomplete CDR3 DNA: TGTGCCAGCAGTAAGACTGGTACTAGTGCAGAA. This chain uses TRBV19 with TRBJ2-3; D possibly corresponds to TRBD2 (6 bases). The read ends 4 residues shy of where the CDR3 ends; the end is completed using the germline J gene. The germline V gene has CDR1 FNHDT and CDR2 SITEND (reference sequence). The germline V and J ends were trimmed by 3 bases and 0 bases, with 11 bases remaining between them. This CDR3 is 15 amino acids long.

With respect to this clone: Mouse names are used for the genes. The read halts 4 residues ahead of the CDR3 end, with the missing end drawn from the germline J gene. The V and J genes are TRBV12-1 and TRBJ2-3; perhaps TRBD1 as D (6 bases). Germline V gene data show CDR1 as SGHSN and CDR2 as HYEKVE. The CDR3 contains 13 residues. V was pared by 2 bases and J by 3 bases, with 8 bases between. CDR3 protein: CASSPGTAETLYF. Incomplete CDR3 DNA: TGTGCCAGCTCTCCCGGGACAGCAGAA. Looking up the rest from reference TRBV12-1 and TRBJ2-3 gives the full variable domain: DSGVVQSPRHIIKEKGGRSVLTCIPISGHSNVVWYQQTLGKELKFLIQHYEKVERDKGFLPSRFSVQQFDDYHSEMNMSALELEDSAMYFCASSPGTAETLYFGSGTRLTVL.

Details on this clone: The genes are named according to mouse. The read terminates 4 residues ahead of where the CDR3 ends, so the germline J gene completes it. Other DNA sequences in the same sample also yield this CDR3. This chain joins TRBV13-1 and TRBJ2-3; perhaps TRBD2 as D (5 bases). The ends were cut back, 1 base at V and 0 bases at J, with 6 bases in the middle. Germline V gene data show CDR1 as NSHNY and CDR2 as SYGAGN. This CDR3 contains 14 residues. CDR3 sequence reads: CASSDTGSAETLYF. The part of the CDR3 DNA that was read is TGTGCCAGCAGTGATACTGGTAGTGCAGAA.

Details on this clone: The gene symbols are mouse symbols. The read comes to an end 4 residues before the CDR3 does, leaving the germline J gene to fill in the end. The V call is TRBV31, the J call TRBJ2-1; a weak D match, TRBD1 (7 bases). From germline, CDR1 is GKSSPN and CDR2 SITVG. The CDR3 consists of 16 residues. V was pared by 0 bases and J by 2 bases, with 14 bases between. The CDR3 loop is CAWSLPRGEDYAEQFF. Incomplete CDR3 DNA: TGTGCCTGGAGTCTGCCCAGGGGGGAGGACTATGCT.

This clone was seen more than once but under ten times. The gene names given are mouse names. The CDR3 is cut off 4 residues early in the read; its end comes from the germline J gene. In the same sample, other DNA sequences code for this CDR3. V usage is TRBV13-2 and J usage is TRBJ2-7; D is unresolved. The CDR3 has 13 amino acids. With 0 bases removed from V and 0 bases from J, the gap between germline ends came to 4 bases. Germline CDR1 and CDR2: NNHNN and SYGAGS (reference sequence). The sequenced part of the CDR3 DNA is TGTGCCAGCGGTGATGTTGGCTCCTAT. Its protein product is CASGDVGSY. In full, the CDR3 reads CASGDVGSYEQYF.

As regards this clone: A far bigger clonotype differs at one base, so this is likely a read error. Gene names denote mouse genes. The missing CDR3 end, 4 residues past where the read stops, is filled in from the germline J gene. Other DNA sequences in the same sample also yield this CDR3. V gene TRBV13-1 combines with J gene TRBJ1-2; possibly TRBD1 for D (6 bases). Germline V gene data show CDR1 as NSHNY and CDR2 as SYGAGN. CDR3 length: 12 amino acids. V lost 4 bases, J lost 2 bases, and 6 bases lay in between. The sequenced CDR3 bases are TGTGCCAGCAGTACAGGGAACTCC. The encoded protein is CASSTGNS. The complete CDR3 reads CASSTGNSDYTF.

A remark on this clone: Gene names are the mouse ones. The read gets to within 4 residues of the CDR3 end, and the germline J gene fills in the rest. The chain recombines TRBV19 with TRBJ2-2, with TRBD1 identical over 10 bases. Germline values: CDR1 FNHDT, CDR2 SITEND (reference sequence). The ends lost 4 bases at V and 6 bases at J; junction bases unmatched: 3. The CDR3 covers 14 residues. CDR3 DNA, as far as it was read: TGTGCCAGCAGTGACAGGGGGCGCTCCGGG. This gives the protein CASSDRGRSG. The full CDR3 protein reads CASSDRGRSGQLYF.

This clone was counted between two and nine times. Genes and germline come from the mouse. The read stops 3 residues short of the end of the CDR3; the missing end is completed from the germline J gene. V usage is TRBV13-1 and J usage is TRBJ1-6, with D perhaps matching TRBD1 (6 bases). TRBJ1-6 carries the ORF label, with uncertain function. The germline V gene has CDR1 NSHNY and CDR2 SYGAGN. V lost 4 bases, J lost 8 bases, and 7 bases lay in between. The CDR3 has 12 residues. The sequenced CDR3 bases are TGTGCCAGCAGTTACAGGGATTCGCCC. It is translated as CASSYRDSP. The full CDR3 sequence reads CASSYRDSPLYF.

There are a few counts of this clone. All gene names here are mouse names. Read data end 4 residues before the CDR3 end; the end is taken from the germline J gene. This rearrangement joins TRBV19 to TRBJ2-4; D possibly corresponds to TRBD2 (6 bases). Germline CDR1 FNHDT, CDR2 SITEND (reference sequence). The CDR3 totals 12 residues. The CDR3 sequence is CASSVGGNTLYF. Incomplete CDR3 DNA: TGTGCCAGCAGTGTTGGGGGAAAC.

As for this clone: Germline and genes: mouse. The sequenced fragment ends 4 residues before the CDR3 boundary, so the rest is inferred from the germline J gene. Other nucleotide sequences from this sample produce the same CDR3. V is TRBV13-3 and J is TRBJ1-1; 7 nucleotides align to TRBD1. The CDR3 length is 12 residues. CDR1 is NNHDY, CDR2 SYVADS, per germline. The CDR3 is CASSDRDREVFF. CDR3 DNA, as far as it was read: TGTGCCAGCAGTGATCGGGACAGA.

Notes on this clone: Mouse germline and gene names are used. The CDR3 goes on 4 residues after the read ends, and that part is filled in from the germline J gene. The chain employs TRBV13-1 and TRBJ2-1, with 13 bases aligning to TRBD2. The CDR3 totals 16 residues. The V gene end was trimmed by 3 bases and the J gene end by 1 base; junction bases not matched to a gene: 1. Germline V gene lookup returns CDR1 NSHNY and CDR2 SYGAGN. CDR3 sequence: CASSGTGGANYAEQFF. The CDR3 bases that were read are TGTGCCAGCAGTGGGACTGGGGGGGCCAACTATGCT.

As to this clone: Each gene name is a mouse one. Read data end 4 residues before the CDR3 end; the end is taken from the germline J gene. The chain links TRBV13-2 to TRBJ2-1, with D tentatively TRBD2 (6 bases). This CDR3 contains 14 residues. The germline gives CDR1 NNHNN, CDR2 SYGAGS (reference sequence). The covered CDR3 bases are TGTGCCAGCGGTGATGCAGGGTGGGGGGCT. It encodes CASGDAGWGA. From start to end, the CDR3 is CASGDAGWGAEQFF.

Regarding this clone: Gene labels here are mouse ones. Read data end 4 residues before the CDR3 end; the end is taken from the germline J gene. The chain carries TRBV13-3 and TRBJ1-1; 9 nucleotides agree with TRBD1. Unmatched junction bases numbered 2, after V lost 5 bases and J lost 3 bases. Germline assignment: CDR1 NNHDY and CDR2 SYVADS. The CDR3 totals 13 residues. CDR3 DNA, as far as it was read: TGTGCCAGCAGAACAGGGGGCGACACA. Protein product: CASRTGGDT. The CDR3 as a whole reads CASRTGGDTEVFF.

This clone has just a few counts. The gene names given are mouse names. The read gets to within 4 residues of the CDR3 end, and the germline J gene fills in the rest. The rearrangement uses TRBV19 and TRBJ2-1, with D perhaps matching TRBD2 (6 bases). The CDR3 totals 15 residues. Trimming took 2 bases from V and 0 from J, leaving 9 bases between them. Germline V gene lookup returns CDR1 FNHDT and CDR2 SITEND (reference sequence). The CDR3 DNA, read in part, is TGTGCCAGCAGTATGTCGGGGGGTAACTATGCT. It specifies CASSMSGGNYA. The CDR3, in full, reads CASSMSGGNYAEQFF.

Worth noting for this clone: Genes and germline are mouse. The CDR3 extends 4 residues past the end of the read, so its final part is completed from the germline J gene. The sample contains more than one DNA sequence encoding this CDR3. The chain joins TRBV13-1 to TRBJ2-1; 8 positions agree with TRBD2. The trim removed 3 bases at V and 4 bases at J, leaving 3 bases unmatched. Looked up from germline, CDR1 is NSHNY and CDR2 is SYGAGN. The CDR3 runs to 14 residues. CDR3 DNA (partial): TGTGCCAGCAGTGCCGGGGGGGCTTATGCT. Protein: CASSAGGAYA. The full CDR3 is CASSAGGAYAEQFF.

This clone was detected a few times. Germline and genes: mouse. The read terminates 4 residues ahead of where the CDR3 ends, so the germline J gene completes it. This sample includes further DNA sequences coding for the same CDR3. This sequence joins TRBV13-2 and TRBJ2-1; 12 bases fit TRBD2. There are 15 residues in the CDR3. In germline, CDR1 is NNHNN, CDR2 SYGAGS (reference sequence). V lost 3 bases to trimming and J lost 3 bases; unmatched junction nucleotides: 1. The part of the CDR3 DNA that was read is TGTGCCAGCGGTGGGACTGGGGGGGTCTATGCT. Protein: CASGGTGGVYA. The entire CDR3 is CASGGTGGVYAEQFF.

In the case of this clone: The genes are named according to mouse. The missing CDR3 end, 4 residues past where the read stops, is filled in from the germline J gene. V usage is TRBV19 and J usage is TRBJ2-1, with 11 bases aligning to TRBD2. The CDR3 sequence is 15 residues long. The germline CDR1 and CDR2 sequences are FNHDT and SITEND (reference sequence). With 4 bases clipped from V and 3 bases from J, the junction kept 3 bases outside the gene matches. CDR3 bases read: TGTGCCAGCAGTCGACTGGGGGGGTTCTATGCT. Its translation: CASSRLGGFYA. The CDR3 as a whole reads CASSRLGGFYAEQFF.